This T cell receptor (beta chain) was profiled in a study of CD8 T cells in Susac syndrome. Overall study: Among the Susac syndrome patients who underwent sequencing, about 6 had clinically active disease, while roughly eight of them were in remission. Findings and limits, study-wide: The CD4+ T cell repertoires of Susac syndrome were found to show no clonal expansion.

CD8+ and CD4+ T cells from blood underwent TCR beta sequencing. In the case of this clonotype: Its antigen is unidentified.

Random hexamers were used to reverse transcribe an amount of roughly 0.5 to 1 ug RNA. Multiplex immunoSEQ PCR targeted 54 Vbeta and 13 Jbeta TCR beta segments. TCRdb passed the immunoSEQ multiplex PCR reads through MiXCR, listing each CDR3 protein once. The repertoire holds roughly 160,000 distinct CDR3 sequences, with approximately 95% as singletons. Germline CDR1 reads ENHRY; CDR2 reads SYGVKD. V lost 4 bases and J lost 5; bases outside the gene matches: 8. This CDR3 region has 15 residues. The J gene is TRBJ2-3, the V gene TRBV10-3, with 8 bases that match TRBD2. This clonotype was obtained from a human donor with Susac syndrome. Sequenced: CD4+ T cells from PBMCs. Written as DNA, the CDR3 is TGTGCCATCAGTGTAGCAGCGGGAGCCGTAGATACGCAGTATTTT. Translating it yields CAISVAAGAVDTQYF.